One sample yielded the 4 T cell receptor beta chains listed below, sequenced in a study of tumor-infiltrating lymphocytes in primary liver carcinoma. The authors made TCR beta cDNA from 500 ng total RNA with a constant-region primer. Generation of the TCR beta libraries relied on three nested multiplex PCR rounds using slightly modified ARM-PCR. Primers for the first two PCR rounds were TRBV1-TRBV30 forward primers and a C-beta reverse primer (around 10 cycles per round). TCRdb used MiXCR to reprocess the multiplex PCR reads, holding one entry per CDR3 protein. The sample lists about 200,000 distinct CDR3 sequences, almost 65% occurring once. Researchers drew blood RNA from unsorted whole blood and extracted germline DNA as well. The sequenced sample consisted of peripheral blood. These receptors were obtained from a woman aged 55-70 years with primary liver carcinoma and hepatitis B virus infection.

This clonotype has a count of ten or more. The CDR3 loop reads CASSPGTSYGYTF. In nucleotides, the CDR3 is TGTGCCAGCAGCCCCGGGACTTCCTATGGCTACACCTTC. This chain connects TRBV11-2 to TRBJ1-2; D might be TRBD1 (5 bases). V lost 5 bases, J lost 4 bases, and 11 bases lay in between. The CDR3 consists of 13 residues. Germline-derived CDR1 and CDR2 are SGHAT and FQNNGV.

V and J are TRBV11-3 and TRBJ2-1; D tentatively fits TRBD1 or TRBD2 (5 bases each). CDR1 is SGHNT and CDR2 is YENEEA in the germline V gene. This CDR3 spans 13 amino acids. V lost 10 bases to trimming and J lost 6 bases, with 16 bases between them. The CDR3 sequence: CANKGPGVNEQFF. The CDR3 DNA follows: TGTGCCAACAAGGGACCGGGTGTCAATGAGCAGTTCTTC. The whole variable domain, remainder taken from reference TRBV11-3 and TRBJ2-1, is EAGVVQSPRYKIIEKKQPVAFWCNPISGHNTLYWYLQNLGQGPELLIRYENEEAVDDSQLPKDRFSAERLKGVDSTLKIQPAELGDSAVYLCANKGPGVNEQFFGPGTRLTVL.

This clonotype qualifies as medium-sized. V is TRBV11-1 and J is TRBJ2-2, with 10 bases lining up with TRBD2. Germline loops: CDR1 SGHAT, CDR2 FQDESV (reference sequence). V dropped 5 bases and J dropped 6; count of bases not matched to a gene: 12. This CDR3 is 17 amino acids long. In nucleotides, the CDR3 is TGTGCCAGCAGCCCAGGAAGACTAGCGGGTTTGGCCGGGGAGCTGTTTTTT. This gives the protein CASSPGRLAGLAGELFF.

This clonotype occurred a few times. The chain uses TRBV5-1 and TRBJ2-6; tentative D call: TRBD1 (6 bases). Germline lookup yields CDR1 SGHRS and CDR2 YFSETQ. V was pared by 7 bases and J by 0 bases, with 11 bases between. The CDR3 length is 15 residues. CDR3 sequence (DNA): TGCGCCAGCGAGGGGACATCCTCTGGGGCCAACGTCCTGACTTTC. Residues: CASEGTSSGANVLTF.